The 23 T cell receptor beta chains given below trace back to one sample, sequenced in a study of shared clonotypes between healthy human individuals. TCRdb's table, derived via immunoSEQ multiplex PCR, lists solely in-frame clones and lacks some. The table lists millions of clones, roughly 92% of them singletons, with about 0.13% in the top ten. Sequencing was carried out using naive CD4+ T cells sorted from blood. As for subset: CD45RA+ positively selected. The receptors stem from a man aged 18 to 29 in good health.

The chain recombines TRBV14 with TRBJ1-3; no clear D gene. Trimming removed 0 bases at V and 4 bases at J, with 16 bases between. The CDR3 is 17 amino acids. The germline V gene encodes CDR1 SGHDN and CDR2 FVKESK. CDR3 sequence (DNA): TGTGCCAGCAGCCAAGATTTTCCCGCCACGTCGGGAAACACCATATATTTT. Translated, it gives CASSQDFPATSGNTIYF.

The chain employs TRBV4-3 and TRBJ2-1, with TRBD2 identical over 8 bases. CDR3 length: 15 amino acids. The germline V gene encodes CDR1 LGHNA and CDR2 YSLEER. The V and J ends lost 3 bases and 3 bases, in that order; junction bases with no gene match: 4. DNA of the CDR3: TGCGCCAGCAGCCAGAGTAGCGGGATCTACAATGAGCAGTTCTTC. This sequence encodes CASSQSSGIYNEQFF.

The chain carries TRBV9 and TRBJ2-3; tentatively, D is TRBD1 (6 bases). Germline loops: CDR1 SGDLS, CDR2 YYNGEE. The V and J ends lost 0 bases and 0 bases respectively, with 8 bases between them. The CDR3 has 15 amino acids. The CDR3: CASSVGGHSTDTQYF. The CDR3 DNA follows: TGTGCCAGCAGCGTAGGGGGACACAGCACAGATACGCAGTATTTT.

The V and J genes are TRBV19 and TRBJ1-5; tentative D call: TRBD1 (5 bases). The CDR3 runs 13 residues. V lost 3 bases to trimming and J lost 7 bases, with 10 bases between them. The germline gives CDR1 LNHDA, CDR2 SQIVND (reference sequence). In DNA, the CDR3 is TGTGCCAGTAGTATCAGGGTTGGGCAGCCCCAGCATTTT. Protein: CASSIRVGQPQHF.

The CDR3 spells CASSLGGVTNEKLFF. CDR3 DNA sequence: TGTGCCAGCAGCTTAGGGGGGGTTACTAATGAAAAACTGTTTTTT. V and J are TRBV11-2 and TRBJ1-4; D might be TRBD1 (5 bases). The CDR3 is 15 residues long. Trimming stripped 1 base from V and 2 bases from J, with 8 bases between. Germline V gene lookup returns CDR1 SGHAT and CDR2 FQNNGV.

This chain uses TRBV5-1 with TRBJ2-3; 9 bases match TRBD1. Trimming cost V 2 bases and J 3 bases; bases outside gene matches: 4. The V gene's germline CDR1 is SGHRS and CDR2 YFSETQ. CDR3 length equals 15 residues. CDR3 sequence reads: CASSFGDRETDTQYF. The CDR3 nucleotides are TGCGCCAGCAGCTTTGGGGACAGGGAAACAGATACGCAGTATTTT.

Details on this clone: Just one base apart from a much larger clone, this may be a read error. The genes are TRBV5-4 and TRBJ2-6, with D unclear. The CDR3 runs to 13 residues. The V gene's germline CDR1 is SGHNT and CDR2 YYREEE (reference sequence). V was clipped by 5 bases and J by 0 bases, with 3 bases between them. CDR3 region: CASRYSGANVLTF. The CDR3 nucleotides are TGTGCCAGCAGATACTCTGGGGCCAACGTCCTGACTTTC. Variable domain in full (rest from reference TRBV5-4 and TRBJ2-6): ETGVTQSPTHLIKTRGQQVTLRCSSQSGHNTVSWYQQALGQGPQFIFQYYREEENGRGNFPPRFSGLQFPNYSSELNVNALELDDSALYLCASRYSGANVLTFGAGSRLTVL.

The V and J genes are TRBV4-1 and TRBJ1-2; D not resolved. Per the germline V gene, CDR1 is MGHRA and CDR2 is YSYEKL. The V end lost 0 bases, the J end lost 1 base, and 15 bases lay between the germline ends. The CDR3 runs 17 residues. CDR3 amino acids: CASSQDFGEANNYGYTF. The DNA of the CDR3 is TGCGCCAGCAGCCAAGATTTCGGGGAGGCGAATAACTATGGCTACACCTTC.

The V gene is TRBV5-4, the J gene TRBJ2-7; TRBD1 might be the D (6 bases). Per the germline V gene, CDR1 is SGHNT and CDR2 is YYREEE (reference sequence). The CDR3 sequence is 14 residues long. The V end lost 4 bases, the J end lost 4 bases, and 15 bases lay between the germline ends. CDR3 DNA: TGTGCCAGCAGCCCCCGAGGGGGTGGGTACGAGCAGTACTTC. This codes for CASSPRGGGYEQYF.

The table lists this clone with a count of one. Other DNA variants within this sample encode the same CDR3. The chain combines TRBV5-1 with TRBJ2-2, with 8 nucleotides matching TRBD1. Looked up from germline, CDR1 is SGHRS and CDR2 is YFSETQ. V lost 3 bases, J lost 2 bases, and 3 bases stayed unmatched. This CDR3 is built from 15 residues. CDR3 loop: CASSSSGGNTGELFF. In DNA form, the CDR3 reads TGCGCCAGCAGCTCCTCAGGGGGCAACACCGGGGAGCTGTTTTTT.

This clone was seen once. The CDR3 DNA follows: TGTGCCAGCAGCTTGGGTTTAGGGAGCTATGGCTACACCTTC. Amino acid sequence: CASSLGLGSYGYTF. The chain joins TRBV5-8 to TRBJ1-2, with D uncertain. Germline V gene sequence: CDR1 SGHTS, CDR2 YDEGEE. Trimming stripped 0 bases from V and 4 bases from J, with 10 bases between. This CDR3 has 14 residues.

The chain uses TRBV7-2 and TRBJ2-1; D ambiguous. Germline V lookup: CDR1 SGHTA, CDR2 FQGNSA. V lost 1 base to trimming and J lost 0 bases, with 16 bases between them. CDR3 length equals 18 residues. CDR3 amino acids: CASSLVMQLLNSYNEQFF. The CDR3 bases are TGTGCCAGCAGCTTAGTTATGCAGCTACTAAACTCCTACAATGAGCAGTTCTTC.

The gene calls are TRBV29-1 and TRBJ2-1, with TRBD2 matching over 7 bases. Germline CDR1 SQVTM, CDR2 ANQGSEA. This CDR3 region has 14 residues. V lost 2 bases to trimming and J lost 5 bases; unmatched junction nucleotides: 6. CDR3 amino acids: CSVERGRVNNEQFF. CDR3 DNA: TGCAGCGTTGAACGGGGGAGGGTTAACAATGAGCAGTTCTTC.

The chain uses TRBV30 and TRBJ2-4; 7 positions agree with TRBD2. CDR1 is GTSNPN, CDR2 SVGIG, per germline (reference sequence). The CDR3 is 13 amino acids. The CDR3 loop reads CAYSGLAKNIQYF. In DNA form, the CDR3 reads TGTGCTTATAGCGGGCTAGCCAAAAACATTCAGTACTTC.

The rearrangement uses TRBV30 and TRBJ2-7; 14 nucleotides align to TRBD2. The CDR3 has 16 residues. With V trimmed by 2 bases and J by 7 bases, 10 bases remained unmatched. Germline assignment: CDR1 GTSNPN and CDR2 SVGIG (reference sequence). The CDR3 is CAWSKGTSGRTFEQYF. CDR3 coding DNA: TGTGCCTGGAGTAAGGGGACTAGCGGGAGAACTTTTGAGCAGTACTTC.

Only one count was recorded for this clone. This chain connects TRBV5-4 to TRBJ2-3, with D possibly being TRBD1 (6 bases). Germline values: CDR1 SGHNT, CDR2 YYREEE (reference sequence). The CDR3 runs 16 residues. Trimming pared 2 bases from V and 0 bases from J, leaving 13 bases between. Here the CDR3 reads CASSFPDSRSTDTQYF. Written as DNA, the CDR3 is TGTGCCAGCAGCTTCCCGGACAGTCGGAGCACAGATACGCAGTATTTT.

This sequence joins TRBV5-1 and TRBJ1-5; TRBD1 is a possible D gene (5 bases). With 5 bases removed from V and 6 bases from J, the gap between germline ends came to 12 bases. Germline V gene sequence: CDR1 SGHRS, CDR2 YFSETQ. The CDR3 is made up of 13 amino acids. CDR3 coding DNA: TGCGCCAGCAGTCAGGGCCCCGGTCAGCCCCAGCATTTT. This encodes CASSQGPGQPQHF.

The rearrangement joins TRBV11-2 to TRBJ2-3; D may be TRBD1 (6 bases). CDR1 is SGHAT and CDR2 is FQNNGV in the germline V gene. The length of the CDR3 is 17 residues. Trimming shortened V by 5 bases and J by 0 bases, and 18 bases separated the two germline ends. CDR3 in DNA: TGTGCCAGCAGCCCCGGGACCCGAGGGACAAGCACAGATACGCAGTATTTT. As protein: CASSPGTRGTSTDTQYF.

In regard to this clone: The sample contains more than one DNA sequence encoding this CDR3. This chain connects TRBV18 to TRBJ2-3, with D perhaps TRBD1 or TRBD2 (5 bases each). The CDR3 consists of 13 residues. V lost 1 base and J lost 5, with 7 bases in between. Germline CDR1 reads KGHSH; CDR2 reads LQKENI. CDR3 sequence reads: CASSPRGGDTQYF. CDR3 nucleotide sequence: TGTGCCAGCTCACCACGTGGGGGAGATACGCAGTATTTT.

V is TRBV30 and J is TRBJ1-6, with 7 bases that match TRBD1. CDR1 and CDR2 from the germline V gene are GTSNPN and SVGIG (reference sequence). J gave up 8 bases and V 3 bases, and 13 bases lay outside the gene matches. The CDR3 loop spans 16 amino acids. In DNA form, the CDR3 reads TGTGCCTGGAGGGTGCGGAGGGGGCCAACCCATTCACCCCTCCACTTT. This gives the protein CAWRVRRGPTHSPLHF.

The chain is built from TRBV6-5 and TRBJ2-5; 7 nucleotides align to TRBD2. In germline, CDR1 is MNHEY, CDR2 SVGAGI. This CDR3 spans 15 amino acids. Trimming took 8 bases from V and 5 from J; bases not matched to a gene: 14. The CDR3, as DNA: TGTGCCAGCTCTCTGGGGAACCCGGGGGGTGAGACCCAGTACTTC. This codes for CASSLGNPGGETQYF.

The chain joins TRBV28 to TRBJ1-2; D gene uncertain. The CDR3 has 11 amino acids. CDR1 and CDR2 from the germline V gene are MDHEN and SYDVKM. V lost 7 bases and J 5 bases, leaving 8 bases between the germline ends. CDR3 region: CASMAGYGYTF. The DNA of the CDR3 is TGTGCCAGCATGGCGGGGTATGGCTACACCTTC.

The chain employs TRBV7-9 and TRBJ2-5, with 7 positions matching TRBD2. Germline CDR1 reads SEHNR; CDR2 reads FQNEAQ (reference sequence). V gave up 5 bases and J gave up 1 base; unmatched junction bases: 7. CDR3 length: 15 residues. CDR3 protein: CASSRTGTTQETQYF. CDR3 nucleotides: TGTGCCAGCAGCCGAACCGGGACTACCCAAGAGACCCAGTACTTC.